Shown below are 9 T cell receptor beta chains from a single sample sequenced in a study of regulatory T cells in long-lasting Graves disease. iRepertoire HTBI primers and Arm-PCR of CDR3 regions built TCR beta libraries. TCRdb re-called the multiplex PCR reads with MiXCR, one entry per CDR3 protein. This sample has roughly 420,000 distinct CDR3 sequences, with less than 15% found just once. Documented time point: newly diagnosed GD, antithyroid drugs for less than 3 months. Scientists built the TCR library using RNA that was extracted from PBMCs. These data are also associated with another study on T cells in Graves' hyperthyroidism and ophthalmopathy.

The specimen was peripheral blood mononuclear cells (PBMCs), collected at new diagnosis, from a patient treated with antithyroid drugs. The receptors come from a woman aged 50 to 60 with Graves disease.

This clonotype has ten or more counts. The V gene is TRBV20-1, the J gene TRBJ2-1; D is perhaps TRBD2 (6 bases). Germline V gene lookup returns CDR1 DFQATT and CDR2 SNEGSKA (reference sequence). Trimming stripped 1 base from V and 6 bases from J, with 13 bases between. The CDR3 totals 14 residues. The chain's CDR3 is CSARVPLASNEQFF. The CDR3 nucleotides read TGCAGTGCTAGAGTACCACTAGCATCCAATGAGCAGTTCTTC.

This clonotype was found many times. The gene calls are TRBV5-1 and TRBJ1-2; weak D call: TRBD1 (5 bases). The CDR3 extends over 15 amino acids. V dropped 0 bases and J dropped 6 bases, with 15 bases sitting between them. In germline, CDR1 is SGHRS, CDR2 YFSETQ. The CDR3 spells CASSLESSGSDGYTF. For the CDR3, the DNA is TGCGCCAGCAGCTTGGAGAGTTCAGGGTCTGATGGCTACACCTTC.

This chain connects TRBV27 to TRBJ2-7; 10 bases align to TRBD1. J was trimmed by 1 base and V by 7 bases; bases with no gene match: 4. This CDR3 is built from 14 residues. From germline, CDR1 is MNHEY and CDR2 SMNVEV (reference sequence). CDR3 nucleotides: TGTGCCAGCAACCCGGGACAGGGGTCCTACGAGCAGTACTTC. Translating it yields CASNPGQGSYEQYF.

This clonotype occurred a few times. The chain has TRBV5-1 and TRBJ1-1, with 7 bases matching TRBD1. Germline CDR1 reads SGHRS; CDR2 reads YFSETQ. The CDR3 sequence is 13 residues long. V lost 0 bases to trimming and J lost 9 bases; unmatched junction nucleotides: 5. CDR3 protein: CASSLVSGGKAFF. The CDR3 DNA sequence: TGCGCCAGCAGCTTGGTTTCAGGGGGGAAAGCTTTCTTT.

This clonotype was observed at least ten times. The chain combines TRBV2 with TRBJ2-5; D remains ambiguous. The germline V and J ends were trimmed by 2 bases and 0 bases, with 4 bases remaining between them. The CDR3 consists of 13 residues. Germline V gene sequence: CDR1 SNHLY, CDR2 FYNNEI. The CDR3 here is CASSELYQETQYF. The CDR3 nucleotides are TGTGCCAGCAGTGAACTGTACCAAGAGACCCAGTACTTC.

This clonotype was found many times. This sequence joins TRBV19 and TRBJ2-1, with TRBD2 matching over 8 bases. Germline V gene data show CDR1 as LNHDA and CDR2 as SQIVND (reference sequence). The length of the CDR3 is 17 residues. The trim removed 4 bases at V and 4 bases at J, leaving 12 bases unmatched. CDR3 in amino acids: CASSTTSSGSKYNEQFF. Here the CDR3 DNA reads TGTGCCAGTAGTACCACTTCAAGCGGGAGTAAGTACAATGAGCAGTTCTTC.

This clonotype appeared a few times. This chain uses TRBV19 with TRBJ2-1; 8 bases align to TRBD2. The CDR3 runs to 17 residues. Germline assignment: CDR1 LNHDA and CDR2 SQIVND (reference sequence). V shed 0 bases and J 0 bases; nucleotides not matched to a gene: 4. Here the CDR3 DNA reads TGTGCCAGTAGTATAGATCATAGCGGGAACTCCTACAATGAGCAGTTCTTC. Its protein is CASSIDHSGNSYNEQFF.

As concerns this clonotype: This probably arose from a read error, given a far larger clone one base away. The chain uses TRBV27 and TRBJ2-3, with D maybe TRBD2 (5 bases). The DNA end favors TRBJ2-7, so the J call may be wrong. CDR3 length: 16 amino acids. The V gene's germline CDR1 is MNHEY and CDR2 SMNVEV (reference sequence). In DNA, the CDR3 is TGTGCCAGCAGTTTTGTCGTAAGGGCCAGTCGGGATGAGCAGTACTTC. Its translation is CASSFVVRASRDEQYF.

In its sample, this clonotype was seen once. V is TRBV6-1 and J is TRBJ2-7, with D unclear. Germline V CDR1 and CDR2: MNHNS, SASEGT. V dropped 7 bases and J dropped 2 bases, with 18 bases sitting between them. CDR3 length: 15 amino acids. The CDR3 DNA sequence: TGTGCCAGCATAGTGGTAGGTTTTTCAGCCTACGAGCAGTACTTC. Translated: CASIVVGFSAYEQYF.